This T cell receptor beta chain originates from a study of cytomegalovirus exposure and HLA in healthy donors. A note on this clone: The antigen is unknown.

Study results and limitations: Reports showed the classifier diagnosing cytomegalovirus status with high specificity and sensitivity. Analyzed later, association rates of TCRs varied across HLA loci, with DRB1 most and HLA-C fewest.

Primers for the PCR totalled 60 Vbeta and 13 Jbeta. Profiling relied on immunoSEQ multiplex PCR, and the TCRdb table lists in-frame clones only, not all of them. The listing contains just under 65,000 clones. Germline loops: CDR1 SEHNR, CDR2 FQNEAQ (reference sequence). Trimming pared 3 bases from V and 4 bases from J, leaving 15 bases between. The CDR3 spans 15 residues. The receptor's source is a boy between 10 and 17 years old in good health and CMV-seronegative. Sequenced material: PBMCs. The V call is TRBV7-9, the J call TRBJ1-2, with D perhaps matching TRBD1 (5 bases). CDR3 sequence (DNA): TGTGCCAGCAGCTTGGACGGGGGGATTCCCTATGGCTACACCTTC. Amino acid sequence: CASSLDGGIPYGYTF. Full variable domain (remainder filled in from reference TRBV7-9 and TRBJ1-2): DTGVSQNPRHKITKRGQNVTFRCDPISEHNRLYWYRQTLGQGPEFLTYFQNEAQLEKSRLLSDRFSAERPKGSFSTLEIQRTEQGDSAMYLCASSLDGGIPYGYTFGSGTRLTVV.